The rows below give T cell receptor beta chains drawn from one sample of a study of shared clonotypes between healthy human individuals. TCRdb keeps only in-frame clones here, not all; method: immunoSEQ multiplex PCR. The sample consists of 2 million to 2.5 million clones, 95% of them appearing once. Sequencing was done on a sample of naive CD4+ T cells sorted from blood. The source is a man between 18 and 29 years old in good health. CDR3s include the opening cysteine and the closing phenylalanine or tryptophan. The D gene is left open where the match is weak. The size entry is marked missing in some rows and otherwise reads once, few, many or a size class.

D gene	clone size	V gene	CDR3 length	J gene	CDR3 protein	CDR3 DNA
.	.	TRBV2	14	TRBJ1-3	CAGGRVEAGNTIYF	TGTGCCGGAGGACGTGTGGAGGCTGGAAACACCATATATTTT
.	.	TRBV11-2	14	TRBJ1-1	CASSLTDANTEAFF	TGTGCCAGCAGCTTAACAGACGCGAACACTGAAGCTTTCTTT
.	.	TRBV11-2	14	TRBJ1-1	CASSVNRQNTEAFF	TGTGCCAGCAGCGTTAATCGACAGAACACTGAAGCTTTCTTT
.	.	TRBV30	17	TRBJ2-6	CAWSVWSGSSGANVLTF	TGTGCCTGGAGTGTATGGTCGGGAAGCTCTGGGGCCAACGTCCTGACTTTC
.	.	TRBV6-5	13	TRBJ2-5	CASSLGMEETQYF	TGTGCCAGCAGTCTAGGGATGGAAGAGACCCAGTACTTC
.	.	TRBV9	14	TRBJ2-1	CASSVGSGYNEQFF	TGTGCCAGCAGCGTAGGTAGCGGCTACAATGAGCAGTTCTTC
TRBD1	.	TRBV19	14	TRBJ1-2	CASSIRGRNYGYTF	TGTGCCAGTAGTATCAGGGGGCGGAACTATGGCTACACCTTC
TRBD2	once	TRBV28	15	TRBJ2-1	CASSLAGGPIDEQFF	TGTGCCAGCAGTTTGGCGGGGGGGCCTATTGATGAGCAGTTCTTC
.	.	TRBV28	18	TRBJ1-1	CASNLWGGVQDLNTEAFF	TGTGCCAGCAACTTATGGGGAGGGGTTCAGGATTTGAACACTGAAGCTTTCTTT
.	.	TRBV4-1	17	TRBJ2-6	CASSPQEGAPGANVLTF	TGCGCCAGCAGCCCTCAGGAGGGGGCGCCTGGGGCCAACGTCCTGACTTTC
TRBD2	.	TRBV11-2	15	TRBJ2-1	CASSSTSGKYNEQFF	TGTGCCAGCAGCTCAACTAGCGGCAAATACAATGAGCAGTTCTTC
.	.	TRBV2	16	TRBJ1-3	CASSVGVTLSGNTIYF	TGTGCCAGCAGTGTGGGGGTTACGTTATCTGGAAACACCATATATTTT
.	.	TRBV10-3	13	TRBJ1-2	CAISESRGGPSLF	TGTGCCATCAGTGAGTCGAGGGGGGGCCCGAGTCTCTTC
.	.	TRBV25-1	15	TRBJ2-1	CASSEGQGSYNEQFF	TGTGCCAGCAGTGAGGGGCAGGGCTCCTACAATGAGCAGTTCTTC
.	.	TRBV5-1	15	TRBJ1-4	CASSPVGGLNEKLFF	TGCGCCAGCAGCCCGGTGGGCGGCCTCAATGAAAAACTGTTTTTT
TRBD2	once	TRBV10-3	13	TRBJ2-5	CAISETSGETQYF	TGTGCCATCAGTGAAACTAGCGGAGAGACCCAGTACTTC
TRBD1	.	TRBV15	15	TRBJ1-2	CATSRGDSPNYGYTF	TGTGCCACCAGCAGAGGGGACAGCCCTAACTATGGCTACACCTTC
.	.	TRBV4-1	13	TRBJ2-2	CASSQGGSGELFF	TGCGCCAGCAGCCAAGGGGGTTCCGGGGAGCTGTTTTTT
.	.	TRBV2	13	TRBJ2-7	CASSEWEPTEQYF	TGTGCCAGCAGTGAATGGGAACCTACCGAGCAGTACTTC
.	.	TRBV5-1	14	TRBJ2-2	CASSIGGNTGELFF	TGCGCCAGCAGCATAGGGGGGAACACCGGGGAGCTGTTTTTT
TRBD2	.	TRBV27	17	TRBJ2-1	CASSFGTSPVVYNEQFF	TGTGCCAGCAGTTTCGGGACTAGCCCCGTTGTTTACAATGAGCAGTTCTTC
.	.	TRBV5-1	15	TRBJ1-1	CASSSFGTVNTEAFF	TGCGCCAGCAGCTCATTCGGGACGGTGAACACTGAAGCTTTCTTT
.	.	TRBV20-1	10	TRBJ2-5	CSASHETQYF	TGCAGTGCTAGTCACGAGACCCAGTACTTC
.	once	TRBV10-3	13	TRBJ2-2	CAISDLGSGELFF	TGTGCCATCAGTGATTTGGGATCCGGGGAGCTGTTTTTT
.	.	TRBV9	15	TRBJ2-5	CASSVVGGPQETQYF	TGTGCCAGCAGCGTAGTCGGGGGCCCACAAGAGACCCAGTACTTC
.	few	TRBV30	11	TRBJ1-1	CAWSVAPEAFF	TGTGCCTGGAGTGTTGCCCCGGAAGCTTTCTTT